This record looks at one T cell receptor (beta chain) sequence and its context. Researchers ran the PCR with 60 Vbeta and 13 Jbeta primers. The repertoire was sequenced with immunoSEQ multiplex PCR; TCRdb's copy has only in-frame clones and lacks some. The profile covers roughly 130,000 clones, with around four fifths appearing a single time and roughly 5.5% taken by the ten largest. The data belong to a study of cytomegalovirus exposure and HLA in healthy donors. There are 16 residues in the CDR3. Germline V lookup: CDR1 SNHLY, CDR2 FYNNEI. Germline trimming cut 8 bases from V and 4 bases from J; bases unmatched to any gene: 11.

Sequenced: PBMCs. This TCR was recovered from a man aged 25-45 years in good health and CMV-seronegative. V and J are TRBV2 and TRBJ2-1, with 10 positions matching TRBD2. CDR3 DNA sequence: TGTGCCAGCGGGGTCACCGGGACTAGCGAGTACAATGAGCAGTTCTTC. Its protein product is CASGVTGTSEYNEQFF.